These 3 T cell receptor beta chains were sequenced from one sample in a study of STAT5B mutations in CD4+ large granular lymphocyte leukemia. TCRdb's table, derived via immunoSEQ multiplex PCR, lists solely in-frame clones and lacks some. The repertoire consists of around 30,000 clones, with about three quarters occurring once and the leading ten covering 2% to 3%. Sequencing was carried out using CD4+ T cells from blood buffy coats. These receptors were taken from a human donor in good health.

This clone was seen only a few times. J is TRBJ2-7 and V is TRBV2; a possible D gene is TRBD2 (5 bases). This CDR3 region has 15 residues. Looked up from germline, CDR1 is SNHLY and CDR2 is FYNNEI. V lost 1 base to trimming and J lost 3 bases, with 13 bases between them. In DNA form, the CDR3 reads TGTGCCAGCAGTGAAGGGGGAGCGGAGTACTACGAGCAGTACTTC. The encoded protein is CASSEGGAEYYEQYF. The whole variable domain, remainder taken from reference TRBV2 and TRBJ2-7, is EPEVTQTPSHQVTQMGQEVILRCVPISNHLYFYWYRQILGQKVEFLVSFYNNEISEKSEIFDDQFSVERPDGSNFTLKIRSTKLEDSAMYFCASSEGGAEYYEQYFGPGTRLTVT.

This rearrangement joins TRBV2 to TRBJ2-7; D not certain. There are 13 residues in the CDR3. The V gene's germline CDR1 is SNHLY and CDR2 FYNNEI. V lost 7 bases, J lost 3 bases, and 13 bases lay in between. CDR3: CASNEERSYEQYF. DNA of the CDR3: TGTGCCAGCAACGAGGAAAGAAGCTACGAGCAGTACTTC.

This clone was seen a few times. V gene TRBV7-9 combines with J gene TRBJ1-1, with unresolved D. This CDR3 has 13 residues. Trimming left V 4 bases short and J 3 bases short, with 9 bases between. Per the germline V gene, CDR1 is SEHNR and CDR2 is FQNEAQ (reference sequence). CDR3 in DNA: TGTGCCAGCAGCTCATCCCGATACACTGAAGCTTTCTTT. Amino acid sequence: CASSSSRYTEAFF.